This is a list of T cell receptor beta chains from one sample in a study of blood T cells in healthy people across ages. TCRdb reprocessed the 5' RACE reads with MiXCR, giving one entry per CDR3 protein. The repertoire consists of about 780,000 distinct CDR3 sequences, with roughly 25% occurring once and the leading ten covering approximately 2.9%. The sample was also reused in another study, on T cells of mothers and their children.

The sequencing sample was made of blood. The receptors originated from a boy under 18 in good health. Both conserved end residues are trimmed from each CDR3. A D gene is named only where the DNA matches it firmly.

d_call | v_call | cdr3_aa
NA | TRBV6-2/TRBV6-3 | ASSPTGSRRETQY
TRBD2 | TRBV20-1 | SAFPSSLAGGSETQY
NA | TRBV7-3 | ASSLMRGPDNEQF
NA | TRBV12-3/TRBV12-4 | ASLVLRDSYEQY
TRBD1 | TRBV12-3/TRBV12-4 | ASSLVTGGADTQY
NA | TRBV12-3/TRBV12-4 | ASSVGLGKPQH
NA | TRBV12-3/TRBV12-4 | ASSLLFRPQETQY
TRBD2 | TRBV6-6 | ASGLAEHYEQY
NA | TRBV4-1 | ASSHPGLRPEQY
NA | TRBV5-5 | ASSSGATQY
NA | TRBV7-6 | ASSSGWRGAYEQY
TRBD1 | TRBV18 | ASSPRQGGPWNTEAF
NA | TRBV5-1 | ASSLRGDGTNEKLF
TRBD1 | TRBV6-5 | ASRRSGGYEQY
NA | TRBV4-2 | ASSQAGARGHT
NA | TRBV4-3 | ASSQAPGGVGIGTEAF
NA | TRBV10-3 | AISESTGYNSPLH
TRBD2 | TRBV7-3 | ASSLFASGGYNEQF
NA | TRBV20-1 | SARALNADYNEQF
NA | TRBV12-3/TRBV12-4 | ASSPGPPGEQY
NA | TRBV29-1 | SVSAGEVTDTQY
TRBD1 | TRBV7-2 | ASSGQTGPYGYT
NA | TRBV4-2 | GSSQEGLQETQY
NA | TRBV7-9 | ASSPLRQPEETQY
TRBD1 | TRBV11-2 | ASSIRDRSSHEQY
TRBD2 | TRBV4-1 | ASSRLERGGWDEQF
NA | TRBV30 | AWSSGGQATSYEQY
NA | TRBV5-1 | ASSFGTTADEQY
NA | TRBV6-6 | ASTWGDAGGYT
NA | TRBV29-1 | SVDLSYEQY
TRBD1 | TRBV20-1 | SASLRGPSYNEQF